A selection of T cell receptor beta chains follows, all from one sample in a study of cytotoxic CD8 clonotypes in ibrutinib-treated CLL. The table came from immunoSEQ multiplex PCR; TCRdb's copy has only in-frame clones and leaves some out. In the table there are under 200,000 clones, around 80% of which are singletons. The sequencing used PBMCs, collected after 24 months of ibrutinib treatment. These receptors were collected from a human donor with chronic lymphocytic leukemia. Each CDR3 is given with its conserved first and last residue. Fields, in order: J gene, V gene, CDR3 length, CDR3 protein.

J gene: TRBJ1-1; V gene: TRBV5-1; CDR3 length: 15; CDR3 protein: CASSLSGRARTEAFF
J gene: TRBJ1-3; V gene: TRBV9; CDR3 length: 14; CDR3 protein: CASSVAYGGNTIYF
J gene: TRBJ1-6; V gene: TRBV30; CDR3 length: 14; CDR3 protein: CAWSVYQGNSPLHF
J gene: TRBJ2-1; V gene: TRBV4-2; CDR3 length: 15; CDR3 protein: CASSRLAGTYNEQFF
J gene: TRBJ2-7; V gene: TRBV7-2; CDR3 length: 15; CDR3 protein: CASSFGLALTYEQYF
J gene: TRBJ1-2; V gene: TRBV6-5; CDR3 length: 14; CDR3 protein: CASSYVTGGYGYTF
J gene: TRBJ1-2; V gene: TRBV5-1; CDR3 length: 15; CDR3 protein: CASSAQGQGVYGYTF
J gene: TRBJ1-4; V gene: TRBV7-2; CDR3 length: 15; CDR3 protein: CASSQQGATNEKLFF
J gene: TRBJ1-6; V gene: TRBV4-1; CDR3 length: 16; CDR3 protein: CASSRNNRGDYSPLHF
J gene: TRBJ1-5; V gene: TRBV14; CDR3 length: 14; CDR3 protein: CASSQEGFNQPQHF
J gene: TRBJ1-3; V gene: TRBV7-6; CDR3 length: 16; CDR3 protein: CASSLTRQISGNTIYF
J gene: TRBJ2-5; V gene: TRBV15; CDR3 length: 15; CDR3 protein: CATSSYGQGRETQYF
J gene: TRBJ2-3; V gene: TRBV9; CDR3 length: 16; CDR3 protein: CASSSRQAGATDTQYF
J gene: TRBJ1-1; V gene: TRBV28; CDR3 length: 14; CDR3 protein: CASRGWGPNTEAFF
J gene: TRBJ2-5; V gene: TRBV7-2; CDR3 length: 11; CDR3 protein: CASSSRETQYF
J gene: TRBJ1-4; V gene: TRBV11-2; CDR3 length: 13; CDR3 protein: CASSPDRVEKLFF
J gene: TRBJ2-7; V gene: TRBV7-2; CDR3 length: 16; CDR3 protein: CASSLGPGGSSYEQYF
J gene: TRBJ1-1; V gene: TRBV7-3; CDR3 length: 14; CDR3 protein: CASSLKGGHTEAFF
J gene: TRBJ2-2; V gene: TRBV6-1; CDR3 length: 14; CDR3 protein: CAILPGATTGELFF
J gene: TRBJ2-3; V gene: TRBV6-5; CDR3 length: 13; CDR3 protein: CASSYRARDTQYF
J gene: TRBJ2-5; V gene: TRBV7-9; CDR3 length: 11; CDR3 protein: CASSFQETQYF
J gene: TRBJ1-1; V gene: TRBV15; CDR3 length: 14; CDR3 protein: CATSRRDRSTEAFF
J gene: TRBJ2-2; V gene: TRBV7-2; CDR3 length: 13; CDR3 protein: CASSFQGTGELFF
J gene: TRBJ1-3; V gene: TRBV9; CDR3 length: 16; CDR3 protein: CASSVSTGASGNTIYF
J gene: TRBJ1-1; V gene: TRBV13; CDR3 length: 14; CDR3 protein: CASSMGPGNTEAFF
J gene: TRBJ2-7; V gene: TRBV27; CDR3 length: 16; CDR3 protein: CASSLSGQAIIYEQYF
J gene: TRBJ1-5; V gene: TRBV19; CDR3 length: 16; CDR3 protein: CASENYQGWGNQPQHF
J gene: TRBJ1-4; V gene: TRBV10-1; CDR3 length: 14; CDR3 protein: CASSERTVREKLFF
J gene: TRBJ1-3; V gene: TRBV30; CDR3 length: 11; CDR3 protein: CASGTGNTIYF
J gene: TRBJ1-4; V gene: TRBV30; CDR3 length: 12; CDR3 protein: CAWTPGAGTLFF
J gene: TRBJ2-3; V gene: TRBV28; CDR3 length: 16; CDR3 protein: CASRGDTGVSTDTQYF
J gene: TRBJ1-1; V gene: TRBV6-1; CDR3 length: 15; CDR3 protein: CASSDSSAKNTEAFF
J gene: TRBJ1-4; V gene: TRBV5-1; CDR3 length: 16; CDR3 protein: CASSPTPTGGVGKLFF
J gene: TRBJ2-7; V gene: TRBV4-2; CDR3 length: 19; CDR3 protein: CASSQDLGGRAAISYEQYF
J gene: TRBJ1-2; V gene: TRBV5-8; CDR3 length: 16; CDR3 protein: CASSLEGRDLSYGYTF
J gene: TRBJ1-1; V gene: TRBV28; CDR3 length: 17; CDR3 protein: CASRPGQGGARSTEAFF
J gene: TRBJ1-2; V gene: TRBV18; CDR3 length: 16; CDR3 protein: CASSLNGQGLGYGYTF
J gene: TRBJ1-1; V gene: TRBV5-6; CDR3 length: 12; CDR3 protein: CASSLRGTEAFF
J gene: TRBJ2-2; V gene: TRBV27; CDR3 length: 15; CDR3 protein: CASSFLAGGNGELFF
J gene: TRBJ1-5; V gene: TRBV18; CDR3 length: 15; CDR3 protein: CASSSDRVSNQPQHF
J gene: TRBJ2-5; V gene: TRBV7-9; CDR3 length: 14; CDR3 protein: CASSPSSSSYAQYF
J gene: TRBJ2-7; V gene: TRBV5-1; CDR3 length: 14; CDR3 protein: CASSLGQGLDEQYF
J gene: TRBJ1-1; V gene: TRBV2; CDR3 length: 14; CDR3 protein: CASSETRMNTEAFF
J gene: TRBJ2-1; V gene: TRBV27; CDR3 length: 19; CDR3 protein: CASFSPSYSGNYLRGEQFF
J gene: TRBJ1-2; V gene: TRBV25-1; CDR3 length: 15; CDR3 protein: CASSEYSTGAPGYTF
J gene: TRBJ1-5; V gene: TRBV19; CDR3 length: 16; CDR3 protein: CASSIVQSAGDQPQHF
J gene: TRBJ2-7; V gene: TRBV27; CDR3 length: 15; CDR3 protein: CASSPLGGGPGEQYF
J gene: TRBJ1-3; V gene: TRBV19; CDR3 length: 16; CDR3 protein: CASSGAWGSSGNTIYF
J gene: TRBJ1-4; V gene: TRBV9; CDR3 length: 17; CDR3 protein: CASSPTPPGRYDEKLFF
J gene: TRBJ2-7; V gene: TRBV5-8; CDR3 length: 15; CDR3 protein: CASSLVGYPLYEQYF
J gene: TRBJ1-1; V gene: TRBV19; CDR3 length: 13; CDR3 protein: CASTDRANTEAFF
J gene: TRBJ1-5; V gene: TRBV14; CDR3 length: 18; CDR3 protein: CASSQERIHGNSNQPQHF
J gene: TRBJ1-5; V gene: TRBV30; CDR3 length: 16; CDR3 protein: CAWSRTGIPGNQPQHF
J gene: TRBJ1-1; V gene: TRBV19; CDR3 length: 12; CDR3 protein: CASSNDRKKAFF
J gene: TRBJ2-2; V gene: TRBV4-2; CDR3 length: 17; CDR3 protein: CASSQDMWLPGAGELFF
J gene: TRBJ1-2; V gene: TRBV29-1; CDR3 length: 18; CDR3 protein: CSVEDQRGLGLIGYGYTF
J gene: TRBJ2-3; V gene: TRBV4-3; CDR3 length: 13; CDR3 protein: CASSHTGSDTQYF